The clone carrying this TCR beta chain was seen more than once but under ten times. V was cut by 5 bases and J by 6 bases, with 14 bases left in between. The CDR3 totals 14 residues. Germline CDR1 SEHNR, CDR2 FQNEAQ (reference sequence). The sample originates from a study of T-cell memory formation after mild COVID-19. TCRdb reanalysed the 5' RACE reads using MiXCR and keeps one entry per CDR3 protein. Of 100,000 to 150,000 distinct CDR3 sequences in the sample, approximately 16% were seen once. The sequenced material came from PBMCs or a T cell subset sorted from them (not recorded which). V usage is TRBV7-9 and J usage is TRBJ2-1; D possibly corresponds to TRBD2 (5 bases). This TCR was sampled from an adult woman who had mild COVID-19 (a few samples of this study predate the infection). Cell type and time point are not known. CDR3 region: CASSPGGWTNEQFF. As DNA, the CDR3 is TGTGCCAGCAGCCCCGGAGGTTGGACCAATGAGCAGTTCTTC.